The clone carrying this T cell receptor (beta chain) was detected many times. The sample originates from a study of blood T cell repertoires in COVID-19. Across the whole study: Material from acute and convalescent COVID-19 was sourced from the United States, Italy and Spain. PBMCs, B-cell-depleted T cells, or T cells provided the cDNA or gDNA that made up the material.

The CDR3 totals 14 residues. Trimming took 9 bases from V and 2 from J, leaving 15 bases between them. Germline V CDR1 and CDR2: SGHRS, YFSETQ. In the original workflow: Amplification with reference gene primers provided the estimates of nucleated cell counts. Sequencing was performed with immunoSEQ multiplex PCR; in TCRdb, only in-frame clones are kept and a portion is missing. Clone size and the V and J calls come from that table; the DNA yielded D and trimming. The sample shows about 230,000 clones, around 83% of them seen only once. The clonotype originates from a woman between 45 and 60 years old with acute or convalescent COVID-19. This chain uses TRBV5-1 with TRBJ2-4; no clear D gene. What was sequenced was peripheral blood. For the CDR3, the DNA is TGCGCCAACCGGAGCCGGGTTTCCAAAAACATTCAGTACTTC. It translates to CANRSRVSKNIQYF.